This is a list of T cell receptor beta chains from one sample in a study of blood T cell repertoires in COVID-19. This table comes from immunoSEQ multiplex PCR, and its TCRdb copy is limited to in-frame clones, with some not included. Seen here are 170,000 or so clones, about three quarters observed once, and the top ten hold roughly 28%. Sequenced sample: peripheral blood. The receptors shown here come from a woman aged 70-85 years with acute or convalescent COVID-19. The CDR3 runs from the conserved cysteine through the conserved F or W. The order of the fields is V gene, J gene, D gene, clone size, CDR3 protein, CDR3 DNA. A D gene is named only where the DNA matches it firmly. Clone sizes are given selectively: once, few, many, or a class where the clone is expanded.

V: TRBV29-1
J: TRBJ2-7
D: NA
size: NA
CDR3: CSVETSSYEQYF
DNA: TGCAGCGTTGAAACAAGCTCCTACGAGCAGTACTTC

V: TRBV27
J: TRBJ1-6
D: NA
size: NA
CDR3: CASRPNFNFDNSPLHF
DNA: TGTGCCAGCCGCCCCAATTTTAACTTCGATAATTCACCCCTCCACTTT

V: TRBV5-1
J: TRBJ2-2
D: NA
size: once
CDR3: CASSLDWNTGELFF
DNA: TGCGCCAGCAGCTTGGACTGGAACACCGGGGAGCTGTTTTTT

V: TRBV7-6
J: TRBJ2-3
D: TRBD2
size: NA
CDR3: CASSSRLAGSTDTQYF
DNA: TGTGCCAGCAGCTCAAGACTAGCGGGAAGCACAGATACGCAGTATTTT

V: TRBV5-8
J: TRBJ1-4
D: TRBD1
size: NA
CDR3: CASSKGQGVATNEKLFF
DNA: TGTGCCAGCAGCAAGGGACAGGGAGTTGCAACTAATGAAAAACTGTTTTTT

V: TRBV30
J: TRBJ1-6
D: NA
size: NA
CDR3: CAWSAMGQDNSPLHF
DNA: TGTGCCTGGAGTGCAATGGGGCAAGATAATTCACCCCTCCACTTT

V: TRBV29-1
J: TRBJ2-6
D: NA
size: NA
CDR3: CSARLSGANVLTF
DNA: TGCAGCGCCCGTCTCTCTGGGGCCAACGTCCTGACTTTC

V: TRBV10-3
J: TRBJ1-2
D: NA
size: NA
CDR3: CAISESLGSGGYTF
DNA: TGTGCCATCAGTGAGTCATTAGGAAGCGGTGGCTACACCTTC

V: TRBV5-5
J: TRBJ2-2
D: TRBD1
size: NA
CDR3: CASSLQGSGELFF
DNA: TGTGCCAGCAGTTTACAGGGGTCCGGGGAGCTGTTTTTT

V: TRBV7-3
J: TRBJ2-2
D: TRBD2
size: NA
CDR3: CASSPSLAGLTGELFF
DNA: TGTGCCAGCAGCCCTAGCCTAGCGGGACTCACCGGGGAGCTGTTTTTT

V: TRBV5-4
J: TRBJ2-3
D: TRBD2
size: NA
CDR3: CASSVTSGRGTDTQYF
DNA: TGTGCCAGCAGCGTGACTAGCGGGAGGGGCACAGATACGCAGTATTTT

V: TRBV7-3
J: TRBJ2-1
D: TRBD2
size: NA
CDR3: CASKGLAGEQFF
DNA: TGTGCCAGCAAGGGACTAGCCGGAGAGCAGTTCTTC

V: TRBV13
J: TRBJ2-5
D: NA
size: NA
CDR3: CASSHSRAKGQETQYF
DNA: TGTGCCAGCAGCCATAGCCGGGCAAAGGGGCAAGAGACCCAGTACTTC

V: TRBV29-1
J: TRBJ2-5
D: TRBD1
size: NA
CDR3: CSVDVGQNQETQYF
DNA: TGCAGCGTTGATGTGGGACAGAACCAAGAGACCCAGTACTTC

V: TRBV3-1/TRBV3-2
J: TRBJ2-1
D: TRBD2
size: few
CDR3: CASSRRLAGLSRDEQFF
DNA: TGTGCCAGCAGCCGAAGGCTAGCGGGGCTATCTAGGGATGAGCAGTTCTTC

V: TRBV6-6
J: TRBJ1-2
D: NA
size: NA
CDR3: CASSRRGDGYTF
DNA: TGTGCCAGCAGCCGGCGGGGGGATGGCTACACCTTC

V: TRBV27
J: TRBJ1-5
D: NA
size: NA
CDR3: CASSLDNEMGPCYQPQHF
DNA: TGTGCCAGCAGTCTGGACAACGAGATGGGTCCTTGTTATCAGCCCCAGCATTTT

V: TRBV5-6
J: TRBJ1-1
D: NA
size: NA
CDR3: CASSLVGGYTEAFF
DNA: TGTGCCAGCAGCTTAGTGGGGGGATACACTGAAGCTTTCTTT